The clone carrying this TCR beta chain was counted only a few times. Per the germline V gene, CDR1 is MNHEY and CDR2 is SVGAGI. Trimming left V 2 bases short and J 5 bases short, with 9 bases between. The CDR3 has 13 amino acids. The sample is drawn from a study of identical twins. Unique molecular identifiers were present on the cDNA, and a universal primer site came from template switching. TCRdb recomputed calls from the 5' RACE reads with MiXCR, one row per CDR3 protein. The sample has fewer than 250,000 distinct CDR3 sequences; approximately 9% are singletons. The sequence was obtained from a woman aged 18 to 35 in good health. Sequencing was carried out using memory (CD45RO+) T cells sorted from blood. This chain links TRBV6-5 with TRBJ1-1; perhaps TRBD1 as D (6 bases). CDR3: CASSYNRVTEAFF. CDR3 DNA sequence: TGTGCCAGCAGTTACAACAGGGTGACTGAAGCTTTCTTT.